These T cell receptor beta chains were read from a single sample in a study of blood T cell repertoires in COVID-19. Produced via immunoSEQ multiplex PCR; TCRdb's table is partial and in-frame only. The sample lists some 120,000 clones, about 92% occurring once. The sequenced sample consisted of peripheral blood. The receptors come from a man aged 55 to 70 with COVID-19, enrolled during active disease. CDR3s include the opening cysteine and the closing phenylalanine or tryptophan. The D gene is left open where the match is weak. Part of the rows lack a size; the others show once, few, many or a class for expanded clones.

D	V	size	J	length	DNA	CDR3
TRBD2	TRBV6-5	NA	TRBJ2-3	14	TGTGCCAGCAGTCTAAGCGGGAGGTATAATACGCAGTATTTT	CASSLSGRYNTQYF
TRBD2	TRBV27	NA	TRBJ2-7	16	TGTGCCAGCAGTCTCTCACTAGCGGTAAGCTCCTACGAGCAGTACTTC	CASSLSLAVSSYEQYF
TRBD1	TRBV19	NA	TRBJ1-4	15	TGTGCCAGTAGTCGCCGACAGGGAACTAATGAAAAACTGTTTTTT	CASSRRQGTNEKLFF
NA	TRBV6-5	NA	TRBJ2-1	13	TGTGCCAGCAGTTACTCACTAGAGCAAGAGCAGTTCTTC	CASSYSLEQEQFF
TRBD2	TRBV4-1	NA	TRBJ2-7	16	TGCGCCAGCAGCCCAGGACTAGCGGGCCTGAGCTACGAGCAGTACTTC	CASSPGLAGLSYEQYF
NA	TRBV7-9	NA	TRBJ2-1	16	TGTGCCAGCAGCTTAGGAGGCGGGAAGCGCTACAATGAGCAGTTCTTC	CASSLGGGKRYNEQFF
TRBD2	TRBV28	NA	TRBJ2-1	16	TGTGCCAGCAGCCTACTAGGACTAGCGGATTACAATGAGCAGTTCTTC	CASSLLGLADYNEQFF
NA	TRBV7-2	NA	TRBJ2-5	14	TGTGCCAGCAGCTTAGGCACAGGAGAAGAGACCCAGTACTTC	CASSLGTGEETQYF
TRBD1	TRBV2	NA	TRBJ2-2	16	TGTGCCAGCAGTTTGGACAGGGTAGATAACACCGGGGAGCTGTTTTTT	CASSLDRVDNTGELFF
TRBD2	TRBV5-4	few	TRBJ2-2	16	TGTGCCAGCAGCTTGGCCAGCGGGAGGGTCACCGGGGAGCTGTTTTTT	CASSLASGRVTGELFF
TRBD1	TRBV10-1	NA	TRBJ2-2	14	TGCGCCACAGGGACAGGGGAGGCCACCGGGGAGCTGTTTTTT	CATGTGEATGELFF
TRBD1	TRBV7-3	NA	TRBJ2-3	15	TGTGCCAGCAGATCAGGGGGCAGGGACACAGATACGCAGTATTTT	CASRSGGRDTDTQYF
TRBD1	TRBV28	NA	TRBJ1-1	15	TGTGCCAGCAGTTTTCAACAGGGGGAGAACACTGAAGCTTTCTTT	CASSFQQGENTEAFF
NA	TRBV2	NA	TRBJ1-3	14	TGTGCCAGCAGTAACATCAGGGGCGCGAACACCATATATTTT	CASSNIRGANTIYF
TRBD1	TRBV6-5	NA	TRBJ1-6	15	TGTGCCAGCAGTAAATCAGGGGGGTATAATTCACCCCTCCACTTT	CASSKSGGYNSPLHF
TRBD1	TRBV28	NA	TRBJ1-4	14	TGTGCCACCCTCCCCGGACAGGGTCGGGAAAAACTGTTTTTT	CATLPGQGREKLFF
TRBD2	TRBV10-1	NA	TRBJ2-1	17	TGCGCCAGCAGCGGGATTAAAGCGGGAATCTCCTACAATGAGCAGTTCTTC	CASSGIKAGISYNEQFF